Listed below are T cell receptor beta chains from one sample, sequenced in a study of Graves' ophthalmopathy and Graves' hyperthyroidism. One entry per CDR3 protein results from TCRdb running MiXCR on the multiplex PCR reads. The sample has a few hundred thousand distinct CDR3 sequences, about 40% seen once. Sample: peripheral blood or thyroid tissue (not recorded which). Every receptor here comes from an adult man with Graves' hyperthyroidism. Both conserved end residues are part of each CDR3. The D gene is left open where the match is weak. Clone size is not always given. Where it is, it says once, few, many or a class for expanded clones.

clone_size: many; v_call: TRBV20-1; cdr3_length: 14; j_call: TRBJ1-3; d_call: -; cdr3_aa: CSADEISSGNTIYF; cdr3_nt: TGCAGTGCCGACGAGATAAGCTCTGGAAACACCATATATTTT
clone_size: -; v_call: TRBV7-9; cdr3_length: 16; j_call: TRBJ2-1; d_call: TRBD2; cdr3_aa: CASSPPQGLAVHEQFF; cdr3_nt: TGTGCCAGCAGCCCCCCCCAAGGACTAGCGGTCCATGAGCAGTTCTTC
clone_size: many; v_call: TRBV10-3; cdr3_length: 12; j_call: TRBJ1-2; d_call: -; cdr3_aa: CAISEQNYGYTF; cdr3_nt: TGTGCCATCAGTGAACAGAACTATGGCTACACCTTC
clone_size: -; v_call: TRBV6-1; cdr3_length: 19; j_call: TRBJ1-1; d_call: TRBD1; cdr3_aa: CASSEGSGQIPFLNTEAFF; cdr3_nt: TGTGCCAGCAGTGAGGGCTCGGGACAGATTCCCTTCTTGAACACTGAAGCTTTCTTT
clone_size: -; v_call: TRBV15; cdr3_length: 16; j_call: TRBJ1-4; d_call: -; cdr3_aa: CATSFPRGEGREKLFF; cdr3_nt: TGTGCCACCAGCTTCCCGAGGGGCGAGGGGCGTGAAAAACTGTTTTTT
clone_size: -; v_call: TRBV7-2; cdr3_length: 16; j_call: TRBJ2-2; d_call: -; cdr3_aa: CASSLVFGGDTGELFF; cdr3_nt: TGTGCCAGCAGCTTAGTTTTCGGGGGCGACACCGGGGAGCTGTTTTTT
clone_size: -; v_call: TRBV10-2; cdr3_length: 14; j_call: TRBJ1-6; d_call: -; cdr3_aa: CASTLPRSGSPLHF; cdr3_nt: TGTGCCAGCACCTTACCACGGTCAGGATCACCCCTCCACTTT
clone_size: many; v_call: TRBV20-1; cdr3_length: 15; j_call: TRBJ2-7; d_call: TRBD1; cdr3_aa: CSASPGQGVTYEQYF; cdr3_nt: TGCAGTGCTAGCCCGGGACAGGGGGTTACCTACGAGCAGTACTTC
clone_size: -; v_call: TRBV20-1; cdr3_length: 13; j_call: TRBJ2-5; d_call: TRBD1; cdr3_aa: CSASTRGQETQYF; cdr3_nt: TGCAGTGCTAGCACCAGGGGGCAAGAGACCCAGTACTTC
clone_size: -; v_call: TRBV19; cdr3_length: 16; j_call: TRBJ1-6; d_call: -; cdr3_aa: CASSKVWRVSNSPLHF; cdr3_nt: TGTGCCAGTAGTAAAGTCTGGCGGGTGAGCAATTCACCCCTCCACTTT
clone_size: -; v_call: TRBV29-1; cdr3_length: 13; j_call: TRBJ1-3; d_call: -; cdr3_aa: CSVFLAGGNTIYF; cdr3_nt: TGCAGCGTTTTCTTAGCGGGGGGGAACACCATATATTTT
clone_size: -; v_call: TRBV2; cdr3_length: 14; j_call: TRBJ2-3; d_call: -; cdr3_aa: CAGNPDRGDDTQYF; cdr3_nt: TGTGCCGGCAACCCGGATAGGGGGGATGATACGCAGTATTTT
clone_size: -; v_call: TRBV11-2; cdr3_length: 14; j_call: TRBJ2-7; d_call: TRBD1; cdr3_aa: CASRDPGQTNEQYF; cdr3_nt: TGTGCCAGCAGAGACCCGGGACAGACAAACGAGCAGTACTTC
clone_size: many; v_call: TRBV24-1; cdr3_length: 19; j_call: TRBJ2-5; d_call: TRBD2; cdr3_aa: CATSDPRGLAGGRGETQYF; cdr3_nt: TGTGCCACCAGTGACCCCCGTGGACTAGCGGGGGGCCGGGGAGAGACCCAGTACTTC
clone_size: many; v_call: TRBV6-5; cdr3_length: 16; j_call: TRBJ1-5; d_call: TRBD1; cdr3_aa: CASSAHGTGENQPQHF; cdr3_nt: TGTGCCAGCAGTGCCCATGGGACAGGGGAAAATCAGCCCCAGCATTTT
clone_size: many; v_call: TRBV9; cdr3_length: 13; j_call: TRBJ2-2; d_call: -; cdr3_aa: CASSVQPSGELFF; cdr3_nt: TGTGCCAGCAGCGTACAACCGTCCGGGGAGCTGTTTTTT
clone_size: -; v_call: TRBV29-1; cdr3_length: 12; j_call: TRBJ2-7; d_call: TRBD2; cdr3_aa: CSAELAVGEQYF; cdr3_nt: TGCAGCGCCGAACTAGCGGTTGGCGAGCAGTACTTC